This TCR beta chain comes out of a study of vaccination and CD4 T cells after COVID-19. At the level of the study: Post-vaccine sampling followed dose two by a median about 69 days (range 14 to 241).

CDR1 is LNHDA, CDR2 SQIVND, per germline (reference sequence). V was trimmed by 3 bases and J by 5 bases, leaving 28 bases between them. The CDR3 loop spans 19 amino acids. The Oncomine TCR Beta short-read assay sequenced DNA from cultured CD4+ T cells. TCRdb re-analysed the PCR reads in MiXCR, keeping a single row per CDR3 protein. The sample lists approximately 6,600 distinct CDR3 sequences, about 47% occurring once. Specified treatment: roughly ten-day PBMC culture with coronavirus spike peptide pools or control peptides (ViraFEST assay). After culture for around ten days, isolation of CD4+ T cells was performed by negative selection. In the case of this clonotype: Its antigen is unknown.

The rearrangement links TRBV19 to TRBJ2-5; TRBD2 might be the D (5 bases). Sequenced sample: CD4+ T cells from blood, cultured in vitro. The receptor was derived from a human donor who had recovered from COVID-19. CDR3 DNA: TGTGCCAGTAGTATTGGGAGTAGCTCACGCCCCCCCTTCTTGGAGACCCAGTACTTC. This gives the protein CASSIGSSSRPPFLETQYF.